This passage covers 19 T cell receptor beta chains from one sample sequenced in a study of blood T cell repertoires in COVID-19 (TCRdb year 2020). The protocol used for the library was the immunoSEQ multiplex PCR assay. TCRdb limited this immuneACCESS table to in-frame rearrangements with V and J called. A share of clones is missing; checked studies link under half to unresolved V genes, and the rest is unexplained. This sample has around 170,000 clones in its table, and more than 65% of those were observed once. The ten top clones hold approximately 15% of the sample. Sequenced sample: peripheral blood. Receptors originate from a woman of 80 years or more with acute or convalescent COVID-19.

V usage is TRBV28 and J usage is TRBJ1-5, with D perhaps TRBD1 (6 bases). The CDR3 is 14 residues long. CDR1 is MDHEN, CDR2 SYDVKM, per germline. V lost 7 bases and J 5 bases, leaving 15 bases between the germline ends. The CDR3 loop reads CASTLLDRDQPQHF. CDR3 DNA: TGTGCCAGCACCCTATTGGACAGAGATCAGCCCCAGCATTTT. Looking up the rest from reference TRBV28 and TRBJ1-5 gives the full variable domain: DVKVTQSSRYLVKRTGEKVFLECVQDMDHENMFWYRQDPGLGLRLIYFSYDVKMKEKGDIPEGYSVSREKKERFSLILESASTNQTSMYLCASTLLDRDQPQHFGDGTRLSIL.

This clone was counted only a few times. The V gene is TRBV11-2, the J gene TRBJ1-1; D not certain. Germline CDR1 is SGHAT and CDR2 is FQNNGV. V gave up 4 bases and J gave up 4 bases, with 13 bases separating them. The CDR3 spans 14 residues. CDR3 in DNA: TGTGCCAGCAGCTCCACACGACAACGCACTGAAGCTTTCTTT. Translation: CASSSTRQRTEAFF.

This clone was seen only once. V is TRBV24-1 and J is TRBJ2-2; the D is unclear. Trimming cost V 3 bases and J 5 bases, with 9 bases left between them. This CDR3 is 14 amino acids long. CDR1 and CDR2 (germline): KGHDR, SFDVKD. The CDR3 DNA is TGTGCCACCAGTGATATCCTCGGGACCGGGGAGCTGTTTTTT. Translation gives CATSDILGTGELFF.

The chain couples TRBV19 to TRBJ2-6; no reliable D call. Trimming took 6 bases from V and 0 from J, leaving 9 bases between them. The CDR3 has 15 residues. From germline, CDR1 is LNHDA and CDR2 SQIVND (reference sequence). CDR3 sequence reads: CASRRRVSGANVLTF. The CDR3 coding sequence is TGTGCCAGTAGAAGAAGAGTCTCTGGGGCCAACGTCCTGACTTTC.

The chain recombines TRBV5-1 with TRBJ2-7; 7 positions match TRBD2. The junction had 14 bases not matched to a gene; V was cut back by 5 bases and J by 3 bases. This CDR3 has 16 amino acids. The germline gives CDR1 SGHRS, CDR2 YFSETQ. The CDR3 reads CASSRVPGGRGYEQYF. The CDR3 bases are TGCGCCAGCAGTCGGGTCCCGGGGGGAAGGGGCTACGAGCAGTACTTC.

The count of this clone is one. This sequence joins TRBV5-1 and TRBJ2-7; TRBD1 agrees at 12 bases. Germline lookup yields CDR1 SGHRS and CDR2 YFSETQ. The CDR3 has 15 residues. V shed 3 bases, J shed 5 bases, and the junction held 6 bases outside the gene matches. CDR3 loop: CASSSTGQGAHEQYF. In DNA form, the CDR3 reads TGCGCCAGCAGCTCCACGGGACAGGGGGCCCACGAGCAGTACTTC.

The CDR3 DNA sequence: TGTGCAAGTCGTTCTGAGTCGGGCGGGAGTGCCAAAAACATTCAGTACTTC. This encodes CASRSESGGSAKNIQYF. The chain couples TRBV12-2 to TRBJ2-4; the table's D call, TRBD2, was not checked against the DNA. TRBV12-2 is assigned pseudogene status. CDR3 length: 17 amino acids.

The CDR3 reads CASRGASTDTQYF. DNA of the CDR3: TGTGCCAGCAGGGGGGCTAGCACAGATACGCAGTATTTT. This chain links TRBV6-6 with TRBJ2-3; maybe TRBD1 (6 bases). Germline CDR1 MNHNY, CDR2 SVGAGI (reference sequence). Trimming stripped 6 bases from V and 0 bases from J, with 7 bases between. This CDR3 is 13 amino acids long.

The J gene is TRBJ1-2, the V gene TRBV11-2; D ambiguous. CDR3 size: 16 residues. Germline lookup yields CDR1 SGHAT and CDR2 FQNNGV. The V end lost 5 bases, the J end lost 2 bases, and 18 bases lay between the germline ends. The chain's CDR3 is CASSARRGLPNYGYTF. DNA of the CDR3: TGTGCCAGCAGCGCGAGGCGGGGTCTTCCAAACTATGGCTACACCTTC.

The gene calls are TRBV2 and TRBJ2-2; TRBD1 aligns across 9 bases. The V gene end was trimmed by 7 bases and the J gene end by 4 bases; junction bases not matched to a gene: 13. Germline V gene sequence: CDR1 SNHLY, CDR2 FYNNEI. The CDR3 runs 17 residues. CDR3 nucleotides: TGTGCCAGCAAGGTGAGCCCGGACAGGGGTATCACCGGGGAGCTGTTTTTT. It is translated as CASKVSPDRGITGELFF.

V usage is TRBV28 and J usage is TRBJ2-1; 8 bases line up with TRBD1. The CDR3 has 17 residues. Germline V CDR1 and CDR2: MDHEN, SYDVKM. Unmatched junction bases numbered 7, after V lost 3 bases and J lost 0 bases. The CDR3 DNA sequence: TGTGCCAGCAGTTTCTCCGGGACAGGTCGCTCCTACAATGAGCAGTTCTTC. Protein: CASSFSGTGRSYNEQFF. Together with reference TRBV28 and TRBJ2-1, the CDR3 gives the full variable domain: DVKVTQSSRYLVKRTGEKVFLECVQDMDHENMFWYRQDPGLGLRLIYFSYDVKMKEKGDIPEGYSVSREKKERFSLILESASTNQTSMYLCASSFSGTGRSYNEQFFGPGTRLTVL.

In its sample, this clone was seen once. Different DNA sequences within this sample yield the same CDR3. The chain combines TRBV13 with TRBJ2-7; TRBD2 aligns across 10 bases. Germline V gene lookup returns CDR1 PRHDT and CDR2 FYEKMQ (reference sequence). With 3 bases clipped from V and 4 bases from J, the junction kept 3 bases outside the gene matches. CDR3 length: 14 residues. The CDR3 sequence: CASSFSGGTYEQYF. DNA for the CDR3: TGTGCCAGCAGCTTTAGCGGGGGGACTTACGAGCAGTACTTC.

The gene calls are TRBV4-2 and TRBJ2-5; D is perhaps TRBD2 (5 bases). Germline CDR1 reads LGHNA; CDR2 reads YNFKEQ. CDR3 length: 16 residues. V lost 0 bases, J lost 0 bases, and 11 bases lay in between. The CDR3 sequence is CASSQEEDSYQETQYF. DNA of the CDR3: TGTGCCAGCAGCCAAGAAGAGGACTCGTACCAAGAGACCCAGTACTTC.

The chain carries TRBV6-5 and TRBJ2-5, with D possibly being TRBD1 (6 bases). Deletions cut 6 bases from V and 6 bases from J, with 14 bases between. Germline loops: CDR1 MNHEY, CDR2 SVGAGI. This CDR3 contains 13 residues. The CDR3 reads CASSPAGAKTQYF. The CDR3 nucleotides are TGTGCCAGCAGCCCCGCAGGGGCGAAGACCCAGTACTTC.

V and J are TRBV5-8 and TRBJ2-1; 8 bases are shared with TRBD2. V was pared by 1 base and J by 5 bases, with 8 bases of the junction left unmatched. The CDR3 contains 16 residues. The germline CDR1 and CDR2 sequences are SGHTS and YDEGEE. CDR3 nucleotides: TGTGCCAGCAGCTTGTATAACGGGAGGGCTCACAATGAGCAGTTCTTC. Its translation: CASSLYNGRAHNEQFF.

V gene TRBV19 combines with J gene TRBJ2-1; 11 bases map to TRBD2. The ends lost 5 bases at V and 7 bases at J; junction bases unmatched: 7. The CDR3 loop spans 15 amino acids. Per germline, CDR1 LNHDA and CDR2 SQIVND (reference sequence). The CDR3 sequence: CASSSVAGGSNEQFF. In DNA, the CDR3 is TGTGCCAGTAGTTCTGTAGCGGGAGGGTCAAATGAGCAGTTCTTC.

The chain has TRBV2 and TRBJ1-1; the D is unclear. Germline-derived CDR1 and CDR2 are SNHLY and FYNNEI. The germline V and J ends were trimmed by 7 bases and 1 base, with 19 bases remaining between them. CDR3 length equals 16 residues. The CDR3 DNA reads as TGTGCCAGCATGAACCCCCACGGAGCTGAGAACACTGAAGCTTTCTTT. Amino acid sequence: CASMNPHGAENTEAFF.

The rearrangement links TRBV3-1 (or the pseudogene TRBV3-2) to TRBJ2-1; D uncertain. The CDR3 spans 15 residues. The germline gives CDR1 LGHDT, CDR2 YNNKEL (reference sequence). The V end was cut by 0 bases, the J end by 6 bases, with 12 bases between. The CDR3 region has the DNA TGTGCCAGCAGCCAAGAGACGGCAGGCATCAATGAGCAGTTCTTC. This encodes CASSQETAGINEQFF.

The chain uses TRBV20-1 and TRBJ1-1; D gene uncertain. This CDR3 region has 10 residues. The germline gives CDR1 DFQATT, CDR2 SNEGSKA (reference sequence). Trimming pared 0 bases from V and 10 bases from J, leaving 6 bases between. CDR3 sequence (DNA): TGCAGTGCTAGAGAGTCTAGAGCTTTCTTT. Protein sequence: CSARESRAFF.